The next 24 T cell receptor beta chains were all read from a single sample in a study of CD8+CD57+ T cells in acquired aplastic anemia. Profiling of TCR beta VDJ combinations and CDR3 sequences used genomic DNA as template. TCRdb reprocessed the reads with MiXCR, giving one entry per CDR3 protein. The sample includes 100,000 to 150,000 distinct CDR3 sequences, under 65% seen only once; the top ten take around 27%. CD8+CD57+ cell expansion, shown by flow cytometry, had occurred in the patients selected for sequencing. The sample was sorted CD4+, CD8+, or CD8+CD57+ T cells (not recorded which) from PBMCs. The receptors here all came from a human donor with aplastic anemia.

With respect to this clonotype: One junction end does not reproduce the germline sequence, and a read error may be involved. The J gene is TRBJ2-7, the V gene TRBV12-3 or TRBV12-4, with unresolved D. This CDR3 region has 8 residues. CDR3 nucleotide sequence: TGTGCCAGCAGCTACCGGGACTTC. Translating gives CASSYRDF.

The V gene is TRBV10-3, the J gene TRBJ1-1, with a possible D match to TRBD1 (6 bases). Germline V gene data show CDR1 as ENHRY and CDR2 as SYGVKD. The CDR3 loop spans 14 amino acids. V was clipped by 2 bases and J by 5 bases, with 12 bases between them. CDR3: CAISEGTYKTEAFF. The CDR3 coding sequence is TGTGCCATCAGTGAGGGGACATATAAGACTGAAGCTTTCTTT.

This sequence joins TRBV19 and TRBJ1-4; D call uncertain. This CDR3 spans 12 amino acids. V gave up 3 bases and J gave up 7 bases, with 6 bases separating them. The V gene's germline CDR1 is LNHDA and CDR2 SQIVND (reference sequence). CDR3 nucleotide sequence: TGTGCCAGTAGTATCGGCAGTGAAAAACTGTTTTTT. This gives the protein CASSIGSEKLFF.

The chain is built from TRBV29-1 and TRBJ2-3; no clear D. The germline CDR1 and CDR2 sequences are SQVTM and ANQGSEA. Deletions cut 5 bases from V and 2 bases from J, with 2 bases between. This CDR3 contains 10 residues. The CDR3 DNA sequence: TGCAGCGTTTTCACAGATACGCAGTATTTT. Its protein is CSVFTDTQYF.

The chain has TRBV10-3 and TRBJ2-2, with 7 nucleotides matching TRBD2. CDR1 and CDR2 (germline): ENHRY, SYGVKD. The CDR3 totals 15 residues. Trimming cost V 5 bases and J 7 bases; bases outside gene matches: 10. CDR3 residues: CAISPYGGSFGELFF. CDR3 nucleotides: TGTGCCATCAGTCCCTACGGGGGGAGTTTCGGGGAGCTGTTTTTT.

V gene TRBV7-2 combines with J gene TRBJ2-1; a weak D match, TRBD2 (6 bases). Germline V CDR1 and CDR2: SGHTA, FQGNSA. The CDR3 has 15 amino acids. The V gene lost 0 bases and the J gene lost 7 bases, with 13 bases spanning the gap. As DNA, the CDR3 is TGTGCCAGCAGCTTAGCGGGGGGTTTCTTGAATGAGCAGTTCTTC. Encoded protein: CASSLAGGFLNEQFF.

The V gene is TRBV5-6, the J gene TRBJ2-7; the D is unclear. Germline CDR1 and CDR2: SGHDT and YYEEEE. The CDR3 is 14 residues long. V lost 4 bases, J lost 1 base, and 12 bases lay in between. In DNA form, the CDR3 reads TGTGCCAGCAGCCCGGAACAGCGATCCTACGAGCAGTACTTC. Translated: CASSPEQRSYEQYF.

The CDR3 protein is CASSVRETQYF. CDR3 bases: TGTGCCAGCAGTGTACGGGAGACCCAGTACTTC. The genes are TRBV25-1 and TRBJ2-3; D uncertain. The J call may not be correct, given that the DNA end is closer to TRBJ2-5. CDR3 length: 11 amino acids. Germline assignment: CDR1 MGHDK and CDR2 SYGVNS.

This chain uses TRBV2 with TRBJ2-3; 10 bases are a match to TRBD2. The V gene's germline CDR1 is SNHLY and CDR2 FYNNEI. The CDR3 covers 18 residues. Trimming removed 7 bases from V and 0 bases from J; junction bases left unmatched: 13. Here the CDR3 DNA reads TGTGCCAGCAAGTATGTGACTAGCGGGTTATCTAGCACAGATACGCAGTATTTT. It translates to CASKYVTSGLSSTDTQYF.

There are many counts of this clonotype. The genes are TRBV19 and TRBJ2-1; D perhaps matches TRBD1 (5 bases). Germline CDR1 reads LNHDA; CDR2 reads SQIVND (reference sequence). CDR3 length: 14 amino acids. Trimming removed 7 bases from V and 4 bases from J, with 14 bases in between. DNA of the CDR3: TGTGCCAGTAAGGACATCGATGGATACAATGAGCAGTTCTTC. Translated, it gives CASKDIDGYNEQFF.

This clonotype has a count of ten or more. The CDR3 protein is CASSLAGRGLAHYGYTF. CDR3 bases: TGCGCCAGCAGCTTGGCGGGCAGGGGTTTGGCTCACTATGGCTACACCTTC. The gene calls are TRBV5-1 and TRBJ1-2; possibly TRBD1 for D (6 bases). The germline gives CDR1 SGHRS, CDR2 YFSETQ. Between the trimmed V and J ends, which lost 0 bases and 3 bases, there was a span of 18 bases. This CDR3 is built from 17 residues. The full variable domain, its missing parts supplied by reference TRBV5-1 and TRBJ1-2, is KAGVTQTPRYLIKTRGQQVTLSCSPISGHRSVSWYQQTPGQGLQFLFEYFSETQRNKGNFPGRFSGRQFSNSRSEMNVSTLELGDSALYLCASSLAGRGLAHYGYTFGSGTRLTVV.

V usage is TRBV5-4 and J usage is TRBJ1-6; TRBD1 agrees at 8 bases. The CDR3 consists of 17 residues. CDR1 SGHNT and CDR2 YYREEE come from the germline V gene (reference sequence). Trimming cost V 4 bases and J 7 bases; bases outside gene matches: 13. CDR3 region: CASSVFSGQGENSPLHF. DNA for the CDR3: TGTGCCAGCAGCGTGTTTTCCGGACAGGGCGAGAATTCACCCCTCCACTTT. The whole variable domain, filled in from reference TRBV5-4 and TRBJ1-6, reads ETGVTQSPTHLIKTRGQQVTLRCSSQSGHNTVSWYQQALGQGPQFIFQYYREEENGRGNFPPRFSGLQFPNYSSELNVNALELDDSALYLCASSVFSGQGENSPLHFGNGTRLTVT.

The rearrangement uses TRBV10-1 and TRBJ1-1; 11 bases line up with TRBD1. This CDR3 comprises 17 residues. The ends lost 3 bases at V and 4 bases at J; junction bases unmatched: 10. CDR1 WNHNN and CDR2 SYGVQD come from the germline V gene (reference sequence). The CDR3 loop is CASSDHGQGAPGTEAFF. CDR3 bases: TGCGCCAGCAGTGACCATGGACAGGGGGCGCCCGGCACTGAAGCTTTCTTT.

V gene TRBV11-2 combines with J gene TRBJ1-2; D not resolved. The CDR3 is made up of 16 amino acids. The ends were cut back, 6 bases at V and 4 bases at J, with 21 bases in the middle. Germline CDR1 is SGHAT and CDR2 is FQNNGV. The CDR3 DNA reads as TGTGCCAGCAGTCTATTGGGCCCGGGCAGCCTCTATGGCTACACCTTC. Encoded protein: CASSLLGPGSLYGYTF.

This clonotype was observed many times. The V and J genes are TRBV15 and TRBJ2-7; D might be TRBD2 (5 bases). This CDR3 has 13 amino acids. The ends were cut back, 0 bases at V and 3 bases at J, with 6 bases in the middle. Germline CDR1 is LNHNV and CDR2 is YYDKDF (reference sequence). The chain's CDR3 is CATSRDGNYEQYF. The CDR3 DNA reads as TGTGCCACCAGCAGAGACGGGAACTACGAGCAGTACTTC. Variable domain in full (rest from reference TRBV15 and TRBJ2-7): DAMVIQNPRYQVTQFGKPVTLSCSQTLNHNVMYWYQQKSSQAPKLLFHYYDKDFNNEADTPDNFQSRRPNTSFCFLDIRSPGLGDTAMYLCATSRDGNYEQYFGPGTRLTVT.

V usage is TRBV5-1 and J usage is TRBJ2-7; TRBD1 agrees at 9 bases. V lost 4 bases, J lost 4 bases, and 15 bases stayed unmatched. The CDR3 spans 17 residues. Germline-derived CDR1 and CDR2 are SGHRS and YFSETQ. The CDR3 sequence: CASSDFLASTGGYEQYF. The CDR3 DNA reads as TGCGCCAGCAGCGACTTTTTGGCTTCGACAGGGGGTTACGAGCAGTACTTC.

In this sample, this clonotype turned up many times. The CDR3 sequence: CASSTDTGELFF. DNA for the CDR3: TGTGCCAGCAGCACAGACACCGGGGAGCTGTTTTTT. This chain connects TRBV5-4 to TRBJ2-2, with no clear D. This CDR3 comprises 12 residues. The V gene's germline CDR1 is SGHNT and CDR2 YYREEE (reference sequence). V was cut by 4 bases and J by 3 bases, with 4 bases left in between.

In this sample, this clonotype turned up many times. The chain uses TRBV20-1 and TRBJ2-7; D is possibly TRBD1 (6 bases). Trimming left V 6 bases short and J 3 bases short, with 15 bases between. This CDR3 region has 13 residues. CDR1 is DFQATT, CDR2 SNEGSKA, per germline (reference sequence). The DNA of the CDR3 is TGCAGTGCGCCCCGGGACACTCACTACGAGCAGTACTTC. The encoded protein is CSAPRDTHYEQYF.

This clonotype was seen a few times. The rearrangement uses TRBV24-1 and TRBJ1-5, with D possibly TRBD1 on 5 matching bases. Germline CDR1 is KGHDR and CDR2 is SFDVKD. Trimming removed 4 bases at V and 5 bases at J, with 8 bases between. This CDR3 has 13 amino acids. CDR3 amino acids: CATSDLTDQPQHF. The CDR3 DNA reads as TGTGCCACCAGTGACTTGACAGATCAGCCCCAGCATTTT.

There are many counts of this clonotype. The genes are TRBV4-3 and TRBJ2-7; D ambiguous. The V gene's germline CDR1 is LGHNA and CDR2 YSLEER. The CDR3 totals 14 residues. Trimming left V 4 bases short and J 5 bases short, with 15 bases between. CDR3 in DNA: TGCGCCAGCAGCCTCGACATGGTTACTAACGAGCAGTACTTC. Its protein product is CASSLDMVTNEQYF.

In its sample, this clonotype was seen a few times. The chain is built from TRBV27 and TRBJ2-3; TRBD2 matches 9 bases. Germline trimming cut 9 bases from V and 5 bases from J; bases unmatched to any gene: 12. Per germline, CDR1 MNHEY and CDR2 SMNVEV (reference sequence). The CDR3 totals 15 residues. CDR3: CASMYRGGRGDTQYF. In DNA form, the CDR3 reads TGTGCCAGTATGTATCGGGGCGGGAGGGGAGATACGCAGTATTTT.

V usage is TRBV12-3 or TRBV12-4 and J usage is TRBJ2-1; possibly TRBD1 or TRBD2 for D (6 bases each). V was pared by 9 bases and J by 6 bases, with 21 bases between. The CDR3 length is 15 residues. The CDR3 DNA is TGTGCCAGTCAACCGAGGGGGGCGGCGGGCAATGAGCAGTTCTTC. It codes for CASQPRGAAGNEQFF.

This chain links TRBV28 with TRBJ1-6; D is undetermined. CDR3 length equals 11 residues. The germline V gene encodes CDR1 MDHEN and CDR2 SYDVKM. V gave up 7 bases and J gave up 6 bases, with 4 bases separating them. As DNA, the CDR3 is TGTGCCAGCACTTCTAATTCACCCCTCCACTTT. Amino acid sequence: CASTSNSPLHF. Complete variable domain (other parts from reference TRBV28 and TRBJ1-6): DVKVTQSSRYLVKRTGEKVFLECVQDMDHENMFWYRQDPGLGLRLIYFSYDVKMKEKGDIPEGYSVSREKKERFSLILESASTNQTSMYLCASTSNSPLHFGNGTRLTVT.

V and J are TRBV25-1 and TRBJ2-3; no clear D gene. Germline-derived CDR1 and CDR2 are MGHDK and SYGVNS. V lost 9 bases to trimming and J lost 11 bases, with 6 bases between them. This CDR3 contains 8 residues. The CDR3 region has the DNA TGTGCCAGTCTGCGGCAGTATTTT. It is translated as CASLRQYF. Combining the CDR3 with reference TRBV25-1 and TRBJ2-3 gives the whole variable domain EADIYQTPRYLVIGTGKKITLECSQTMGHDKMYWYQQDPGMELHLIHYSYGVNSTEKGDLSSESTVSRIRTEHFPLTLESARPSHTSQYLCASLRQYFGPGTRLTVL.